This T cell receptor (beta chain) was observed in a study of beta chain features in type 1 diabetes. Study-level background: Patients and healthy donors were similar in age, gender and cell yields. Study-wide results and caveats: Type 1 diabetes patients had moderately but significantly shorter TCRB CDR3s in all four CD4+ subsets. Diminished insertions and augmented deletions at VDJ junctions characterized type 1 diabetes patients.

Every single donor gave one heparinised blood draw, and these averaged roughly 120 mL. CD4+ cells of the naive, central memory, regulatory and stem cell-like memory types were sorted via CD45RO/CCR7/CD25/CD127/CD95/CD27. Reverse transcription of all isolated RNA meant that expressed TCRB transcripts were sequenced. Measured with immunoSEQ multiplex PCR; TCRdb has only the in-frame clones, and not every one. The sample shows 500,000 to 650,000 clones, over 10% of them seen only once. With respect to this clone: What it binds is not known. This sample includes further DNA sequences coding for the same CDR3.

This clonotype was obtained from a man aged 30 to 45 with type 1 diabetes. The sequenced sample consisted of naive CD4+ T cells from blood.

The CDR3 DNA follows: TGTGCCAGCAGCTTGGGAAATCAGCCCCAGCATTTT. Protein sequence: CASSLGNQPQHF. The rearrangement links TRBV5-4 to TRBJ1-5, with D unclear. This CDR3 spans 12 amino acids. Germline V CDR1 and CDR2: SGHNT, YYREEE (reference sequence). Trimming pared 0 bases from V and 4 bases from J, leaving 2 bases between.